The rows below give T cell receptor beta chains drawn from one sample of a study of shared T cell receptors in the human thymus. TCRdb's table, derived via immunoSEQ multiplex PCR, lists solely in-frame clones and lacks some. The sample comprises 700,000 or so clones, 75% to 90% of which are singletons, and 0.008% to 0.011% rests with the top ten. These data were also reused for a study on human thymus T cells.

The sequencing sample was made of thymocytes. These receptors came from a girl in the first two years of life with a congenital heart defect. CDR3s include the opening cysteine and the closing phenylalanine or tryptophan. D genes are given only for firm matches. Only some rows state a clone size, as once, few, many or a class for expanded clones.

j_call v_call d_call clone_size cdr3_nt cdr3_aa
TRBJ1-5 TRBV15 NA NA TGTGCCACCAGCAGAGATAGGCGGGGGCCCCAGCATTTT CATSRDRRGPQHF
TRBJ1-5 TRBV28 NA NA TGTGCCAGCAGTTTATGTACTGGCAATCAGCCCCAGCATTTT CASSLCTGNQPQHF
TRBJ2-7 TRBV25-1 NA NA TGTGCCAGCAGTGAAGGGCACAGCTCCTACGAGCAGTACTTC CASSEGHSSYEQYF
TRBJ2-7 TRBV28 NA NA TGTGCCAGCACTCCTTCTCGGTGGGGGCTGTACGAGCAGTACTTC CASTPSRWGLYEQYF
TRBJ1-1 TRBV5-1 NA NA TGCGCCAGCAGTGTCATAGGAGGGGACACTGAAGCTTTCTTT CASSVIGGDTEAFF
TRBJ2-7 TRBV19 TRBD1 few TGTGCCAGTAGTCTCTACAGGGCGGACGGACAGGCCCACGAGCAGTACTTC CASSLYRADGQAHEQYF
TRBJ2-3 TRBV29-1 TRBD2 NA TGCAGCGTTGGGACTAGCGGGGGGGCCATGAGAGGAGATACGCAGTATTTT CSVGTSGGAMRGDTQYF
TRBJ2-3 TRBV5-8 TRBD1 NA TGTGCCAGCAGTCTAGGGACAGGGACGGTGGATACGCAGTATTTT CASSLGTGTVDTQYF
TRBJ2-7 TRBV28 NA few TGTGCCAGCAGCCCCCAAGTGTCCACTAGGTGCTACGAGCAGTACTTC CASSPQVSTRCYEQYF
TRBJ2-7 TRBV6-1 TRBD1 NA TGTGCCAGCAGGGGGGGACAGGGCTACGAGCAGTACTTC CASRGGQGYEQYF
TRBJ2-1 TRBV20-1 NA once TGCAGTGCTTACAGGGACAATGAGCAGTTCTTC CSAYRDNEQFF
TRBJ2-7 TRBV5-6 TRBD1 NA TGTGCCAGCAGCTTAGCAGGACAGGGGTTTTCCTACGAGCAGTACTTC CASSLAGQGFSYEQYF
TRBJ1-5 TRBV29-1 NA NA TGCAGCGTTGGTTATAGCAATCAGCCCCAGCATTTT CSVGYSNQPQHF
TRBJ1-1 TRBV20-1 NA once TGCAGTGCTAGAGCTTACGGTGTAGCTTTCTTT CSARAYGVAFF
TRBJ2-1 TRBV5-8 NA NA TGTGCCAGCAGCTATATCAGGGTTGTGACCTACAATGAGCAGTTCTTC CASSYIRVVTYNEQFF
TRBJ1-2 TRBV5-1 TRBD1 NA TGCGCCAGCAGCACGGACAGGACTAACTATGGCTACACCTTC CASSTDRTNYGYTF
TRBJ2-2 TRBV29-1 NA once TGCAGCGTCCACCTCCGGCGGGTTCCCGGGGAGCTGTTTTTT CSVHLRRVPGELFF
TRBJ2-2 TRBV9 NA NA TGTGCCAGCAGCGTAGTATCCGGGGGTTTCGCCGGGGAGCTGTTTTTT CASSVVSGGFAGELFF
TRBJ2-3 TRBV10-3 TRBD1 few TGTGCCATCAGTGGACAGGGGGACACAGATACGCAGTATTTT CAISGQGDTDTQYF
TRBJ2-5 TRBV15 NA NA TGTGCCACCAGCGGAGCGAGGAGGGAGACCCAGTACTTC CATSGARRETQYF
TRBJ1-4 TRBV28 NA NA TGTGCCACCTGTCCCCGGTTACGGAATGAAAAACTGTTTTTT CATCPRLRNEKLFF
TRBJ1-2 TRBV16 NA NA TGTGCCAGCAGCCAATGGAGACAGGATCGAAACACCTTC CASSQWRQDRNTF
TRBJ1-2 TRBV4-3 NA NA TGCGCCAGCAGCCCAATAGGAGGAGGGAGTCGGGACTATGGCTACACCTTC CASSPIGGGSRDYGYTF
TRBJ1-1 TRBV29-1 NA NA TGCAGCGTTGAACCAGGACAGATGAACACTGAAGCTTTCTTT CSVEPGQMNTEAFF
TRBJ1-3 TRBV6-1 NA few TGTGCCAGCAGTGAGACGGAGGGAAACACCATATATTTT CASSETEGNTIYF
TRBJ2-7 TRBV28 TRBD1 once TGTGCCACCTCGACAGGGTTGCGGTACGAGCAGTACTTC CATSTGLRYEQYF
TRBJ1-6 TRBV15 NA NA TGTGCCACCAGCAGAAGAACAGAGAGCTCCTATAATTCACCCCTCCACTTT CATSRRTESSYNSPLHF
TRBJ2-7 TRBV7-2 NA NA TGTGCCAGCAGCCCTAGGAGATCCCCGATTAGACCCGAGCAGTACTTC CASSPRRSPIRPEQYF
TRBJ2-1 TRBV14 NA NA TGTGCCAGCAGCCGCAGACTGAGACTTCCTCACAATGAGCAGTTCTTC CASSRRLRLPHNEQFF
TRBJ2-7 TRBV6-6 TRBD1 NA TGTGCCAGCAGTTACCCCACCGGGACAGGCCCCTACGAGCAGTACTTC CASSYPTGTGPYEQYF
TRBJ2-7 TRBV5-1 NA NA TGCGCCAGCAGCTTGGTGGCGCCTCTGGGGCTCGAGCAGTACTTC CASSLVAPLGLEQYF
TRBJ1-2 TRBV21-1 NA NA TGTGCCAGCCTGACAGGGGGGGACTATGGCTACACCTTC CASLTGGDYGYTF
TRBJ2-6 TRBV5-5 TRBD1 NA TGTGCCAGCATGTTTTCCTCCGCAGGGGGACGGGTCCTGACTTTC CASMFSSAGGRVLTF
TRBJ1-3 TRBV7-2 TRBD1 NA TGTGCCAGCAGCTTAGTTGACAGGGGTGAGGGAAACACCATATATTTT CASSLVDRGEGNTIYF
TRBJ2-2 TRBV5-1 TRBD2 NA TGCGCCAGCAGCTCGGGGGGTAACGCCGGGGAGCTGTTTTTT CASSSGGNAGELFF
TRBJ1-5 TRBV6-1 TRBD1 once TGTGCCAGCAGTGCCGAAGGACAGGAGGGCAATCAGCCCCAGCATTTT CASSAEGQEGNQPQHF
TRBJ1-2 TRBV5-6 TRBD1 NA TGTGCCAGCAGCTTGTTGCAGGTACAGGGGGCTGGGGGTAACTATGGCTACACCTTC CASSLLQVQGAGGNYGYTF
TRBJ1-2 TRBV28 NA NA TGTGCCAGCATCTCAAGGGGGAGAGAGAATGGCTACACCTTC CASISRGRENGYTF
TRBJ1-2 TRBV4-1 NA NA TGCGCCAGCAGCCAAGGTAATGGAAATAGGACAGAGCCCAAAAGTCCCTATGGCTACACCTTC CASSQGNGNRTEPKSPYGYTF
TRBJ2-7 TRBV30 TRBD2 NA TGTGCCTGGGGAGGCGGGGGCTACGAGCAGTACTTC CAWGGGGYEQYF
TRBJ1-4 TRBV18 TRBD1 NA TGTGCCAGCTCACCGACTTCTCCGGGACAGGGTCAAAATGAAAAACTGTTTTTT CASSPTSPGQGQNEKLFF
TRBJ2-7 TRBV10-3 NA NA TGTGCCACTTACTCTGGGGGCTCGGGATACGAGCAGTACTTC CATYSGGSGYEQYF
TRBJ2-3 TRBV6-5 TRBD2 NA TGTGCCAGCAGTTACGCCCGGCGGGGGGCGTGGGATACGCAGTATTTT CASSYARRGAWDTQYF
TRBJ2-1 TRBV7-6 TRBD2 NA TGTGCCAGCAGCAAGCTTCGGGCGCGGGGGTCCTACAATGAGCAGTTCTTC CASSKLRARGSYNEQFF
TRBJ2-2 TRBV2 TRBD1 NA TGTGCCAGCAGTGAACTCGAGAAGACCGGGACAGCGAAAAACACCGGGGAGCTGTTTTTT CASSELEKTGTAKNTGELFF